These 28 T cell receptor beta chains came from one sample sequenced in a study of shared clonotypes between healthy human individuals. Measured with immunoSEQ multiplex PCR; TCRdb has only the in-frame clones, and not every one. Of about 980,000 clones in the sample, 76% are singletons; the top ten hold roughly 1.5%. Sequenced input: memory CD4+ T cells sorted from blood. Subset specified: CD45RA-negative fraction. These receptors were collected from a man aged 18 to 29 in good health.

CDR3: CASSLRGQSTEAFF. The CDR3 DNA reads TGCGCCAGCAGCTTACGGGGTCAGAGCACTGAAGCTTTCTTT. The rearrangement joins TRBV5-1 to TRBJ1-1; D is unresolved. CDR1 and CDR2 from the germline V gene are SGHRS and YFSETQ. The CDR3 consists of 14 residues. V dropped 2 bases and J dropped 4 bases, with 12 bases sitting between them.

The V call is TRBV2, the J call TRBJ1-2; TRBD1 matches at 11 bases. This CDR3 has 15 residues. The J segment lost 2 bases and the V segment lost 6 bases, leaving 5 bases of the junction unmatched. CDR1 and CDR2 from the germline V gene are SNHLY and FYNNEI. CDR3 protein: CASRSGQGANYGYTF. CDR3 DNA: TGTGCCAGCAGGAGTGGACAGGGGGCAAACTATGGCTACACCTTC.

The rearrangement links TRBV5-1 to TRBJ2-2; D perhaps matches TRBD1 (6 bases). Germline assignment: CDR1 SGHRS and CDR2 YFSETQ. Trimming left V 1 base short and J 4 bases short, with 14 bases between. CDR3 size: 16 residues. CDR3 nucleotides: TGCGCCAGCAGCTTGAAGCAGGGGTCATTCACCGGGGAGCTGTTTTTT. This codes for CASSLKQGSFTGELFF.

The gene calls are TRBV30 and TRBJ1-4; D ambiguous. Germline CDR1 and CDR2: GTSNPN and SVGIG (reference sequence). Deletions cut 2 bases from V and 4 bases from J, with 8 bases between. The CDR3 covers 13 residues. The CDR3 bases are TGTGCCTGGAGTATTGTTGGTAATGAAAAACTGTTTTTT. Protein product: CAWSIVGNEKLFF.

This chain joins TRBV2 and TRBJ2-2, with no clear D. Trimming removed 8 bases at V and 0 bases at J, with 13 bases between. Germline lookup yields CDR1 SNHLY and CDR2 FYNNEI. The CDR3 spans 15 residues. The CDR3 DNA reads as TGTGCCAGCGGTTTAAACTCCGCGAACACCGGGGAGCTGTTTTTT. Encoded protein: CASGLNSANTGELFF.

The CDR3 sequence is CASSVERDTQYF. CDR3 DNA: TGTGCCAGCAGTGTGGAGAGGGATACGCAGTATTTT. The J gene is TRBJ2-3, the V gene TRBV6-1, with D hard to call. The CDR3 is 12 amino acids. The germline V gene encodes CDR1 MNHNS and CDR2 SASEGT. With 4 bases removed from V and 6 bases from J, the gap between germline ends came to 8 bases.

V usage is TRBV5-4 and J usage is TRBJ1-1; D gene unclear. The germline gives CDR1 SGHNT, CDR2 YYREEE (reference sequence). This CDR3 spans 16 amino acids. V was cut by 0 bases and J by 1 base, with 13 bases left in between. For the CDR3, the DNA is TGTGCCAGCAGCTTGGGCAGTTCGAGGTCGAACACTGAAGCTTTCTTT. Its protein is CASSLGSSRSNTEAFF.

Note on this clone: The sample carries other DNA sequences with the same CDR3. The gene calls are TRBV29-1 and TRBJ2-5; D tentatively reads TRBD1 or TRBD2 (5 bases each). With the DNA end fitting TRBJ2-7 better, the J assignment may be wrong. Germline-derived CDR1 and CDR2 are SQVTM and ANQGSEA. The CDR3 spans 12 residues. CDR3 bases: TGCAGCGTTGGGGACGGTACCTACGAGCAGTACTTC. Translated: CSVGDGTYEQYF.

This clone has only a few counts. The genes are TRBV5-4 and TRBJ2-5; 10 bases line up with TRBD2. The germline V gene has CDR1 SGHNT and CDR2 YYREEE (reference sequence). Unmatched junction bases numbered 17, after V lost 4 bases and J lost 5 bases. The CDR3 spans 18 residues. CDR3 region: CASSPNEMLSGRWETQYF. CDR3 sequence (DNA): TGTGCCAGCAGCCCGAACGAAATGCTTAGCGGGAGGTGGGAGACCCAGTACTTC.

The chain uses TRBV7-2 and TRBJ2-2; D might be TRBD1 or TRBD2, each matching 5 bases. Germline-derived CDR1 and CDR2 are SGHTA and FQGNSA. This CDR3 is built from 16 residues. Deletions cut 5 bases from V and 1 base from J, with 14 bases between. CDR3 region: CASSPTGTLNTGELFF. The CDR3 nucleotides read TGTGCCAGCAGCCCGACGGGGACCTTGAACACCGGGGAGCTGTTTTTT.

In this sample, this clone turned up a few times. The V call is TRBV28, the J call TRBJ1-1; D is ambiguous. CDR3 size: 14 residues. The V gene's germline CDR1 is MDHEN and CDR2 SYDVKM. V dropped 3 bases and J dropped 0 bases, with 8 bases sitting between them. The CDR3 nucleotides read TGTGCCAGCAGTTTTCCACAGATGAACACTGAAGCTTTCTTT. Translating it yields CASSFPQMNTEAFF.

The chain has TRBV30 and TRBJ1-5; no firm D call. Germline loops: CDR1 GTSNPN, CDR2 SVGIG (reference sequence). The CDR3 loop spans 11 amino acids. Trimming cost V 5 bases and J 4 bases, with 6 bases left between them. The CDR3 nucleotides read TGTGCCTGGGGAATTAATCAGCCCCAGCATTTT. Protein sequence: CAWGINQPQHF.

Regarding this clone: Other DNA sequences from this sample encode an identical CDR3 as well. This sequence joins TRBV30 and TRBJ2-1; 11 bases are shared with TRBD2. The CDR3 loop spans 15 amino acids. J lost 4 bases, V lost 0 bases, and 2 bases had no gene match. Germline loops: CDR1 GTSNPN, CDR2 SVGIG (reference sequence). The DNA for the CDR3 is TGTGCCTGGAGTGTTGGGACTAGCGGTTACAATGAGCAGTTCTTC. Its translation is CAWSVGTSGYNEQFF.

This clone occurred a few times. The chain has TRBV7-9 and TRBJ1-2; D is ambiguous. The CDR3 length is 12 residues. Trimming cost V 3 bases and J 7 bases, with 9 bases left between them. The germline gives CDR1 SEHNR, CDR2 FQNEAQ (reference sequence). The CDR3 nucleotides are TGTGCCAGCAGCTTGAGGGTTGGTGGCTACACCTTC. This codes for CASSLRVGGYTF.

DNA of the CDR3: TGTGCCTGGAGTTCGTCGGGGGGGCCGAGAAACATTCAGTACTTC. This translates into CAWSSSGGPRNIQYF. The V and J genes are TRBV30 and TRBJ2-4; 8 bases are shared with TRBD2. Germline loops: CDR1 GTSNPN, CDR2 SVGIG (reference sequence). Trimming at V came to 2 bases and at J to 6 bases, leaving 9 bases not matched to a gene. The CDR3 spans 15 residues.

The chain recombines TRBV5-4 with TRBJ1-4, with D maybe TRBD1 (6 bases). V lost 4 bases and J 0 bases, leaving 19 bases between the germline ends. This CDR3 has 18 residues. Germline lookup yields CDR1 SGHNT and CDR2 YYREEE (reference sequence). The CDR3 region is CASSPNGQSPATNEKLFF. For the CDR3, the DNA is TGTGCCAGCAGCCCAAACGGACAGAGCCCTGCAACTAATGAAAAACTGTTTTTT.

The rearrangement uses TRBV4-1 and TRBJ2-3; weak D call: TRBD2 (6 bases). Germline lookup yields CDR1 MGHRA and CDR2 YSYEKL. V was trimmed by 4 bases and J by 2 bases, leaving 16 bases between them. This CDR3 has 16 amino acids. In nucleotides, the CDR3 is TGCGCCAGCAGCCTGACTGGGGGAGGTAACACAGATACGCAGTATTTT. This translates into CASSLTGGGNTDTQYF.

This clone was recorded only once. The V and J genes are TRBV9 and TRBJ2-1; TRBD2 matches at 10 bases. Germline V gene sequence: CDR1 SGDLS, CDR2 YYNGEE. The CDR3 loop spans 15 amino acids. The V and J ends lost 0 bases and 5 bases, in that order; junction bases with no gene match: 2. CDR3 sequence: CASSVVAGGNNEQFF. As DNA, the CDR3 is TGTGCCAGCAGCGTAGTAGCGGGAGGAAACAATGAGCAGTTCTTC.

This clone appeared a few times. This chain joins TRBV19 and TRBJ1-1; TRBD1 aligns across 10 bases. The germline V gene has CDR1 LNHDA and CDR2 SQIVND (reference sequence). This CDR3 is built from 18 residues. The J segment lost 1 base and the V segment lost 8 bases, leaving 16 bases of the junction unmatched. CDR3 amino acids: CASFQAGTGDRKNTEAFF. The CDR3 DNA reads TGTGCCAGTTTTCAAGCCGGGACAGGGGACAGAAAGAACACTGAAGCTTTCTTT.

A remark on this clone: Additional DNA sequences in this sample encode the identical CDR3. The J gene is TRBJ2-7, the V gene TRBV5-1, with TRBD2 matching over 12 bases. The CDR3 spans 14 residues. The germline CDR1 and CDR2 sequences are SGHRS and YFSETQ. Germline trimming cut 4 bases from V and 5 bases from J; bases unmatched to any gene: 4. The CDR3 DNA is TGCGCCAGCAGCCTAGCGGGAGGGCCAGACGAGCAGTACTTC. Protein product: CASSLAGGPDEQYF.

This clone showed up just a few times. CDR3 nucleotides: TGTGCCAGCAGCCAGGACAATAGCTATGGCTACACCTTC. Its translation is CASSQDNSYGYTF. The V gene is TRBV7-2, the J gene TRBJ1-2, with D tentatively TRBD1 (5 bases). Germline V gene lookup returns CDR1 SGHTA and CDR2 FQGNSA. The ends were cut back, 5 bases at V and 4 bases at J, with 11 bases in the middle. The CDR3 sequence is 13 residues long.

The chain links TRBV5-5 to TRBJ2-3; TRBD1 matches 9 bases. Germline loops: CDR1 SGHKS, CDR2 YYEKEE (reference sequence). V shed 2 bases, J shed 9 bases, and the junction held 10 bases outside the gene matches. This CDR3 has 15 amino acids. This CDR3 is CASSLPGTGSQTQYF. CDR3 sequence (DNA): TGTGCCAGCAGCTTACCTGGGACAGGGTCACAAACGCAGTATTTT.

The chain links TRBV5-6 to TRBJ2-1, with 12 bases lining up with TRBD2. The CDR3 has 15 amino acids. The trim removed 3 bases at V and 8 bases at J, leaving 6 bases unmatched. From germline, CDR1 is SGHDT and CDR2 YYEEEE. CDR3 in DNA: TGTGCCAGCAGCTCCCTAGCGGGAGGGCCATATGAGCAGTTCTTC. This encodes CASSSLAGGPYEQFF. Filled out from reference TRBV5-6 and TRBJ2-1, the complete variable domain reads DAGVTQSPTHLIKTRGQQVTLRCSPKSGHDTVSWYQQALGQGPQFIFQYYEEEERQRGNFPDRFSGHQFPNYSSELNVNALLLGDSALYLCASSSLAGGPYEQFFGPGTRLTVL.

The chain combines TRBV28 with TRBJ2-2; 8 nucleotides line up with TRBD1. V dropped 8 bases and J dropped 6; count of bases not matched to a gene: 11. CDR3 length: 15 amino acids. Germline assignment: CDR1 MDHEN and CDR2 SYDVKM. The CDR3 region is CASRAMDRAAGELFF. CDR3 DNA: TGTGCCAGCCGCGCTATGGACAGGGCGGCCGGGGAGCTGTTTTTT.

The gene calls are TRBV6-1 and TRBJ2-4, with D possibly being TRBD2 (6 bases). V was clipped by 3 bases and J by 6 bases, with 15 bases between them. Germline assignment: CDR1 MNHNS and CDR2 SASEGT. This CDR3 has 15 amino acids. The CDR3 reads CASSEGGAGGNIQYF. The CDR3 DNA is TGTGCCAGCAGTGAGGGGGGAGCTGGGGGAAACATTCAGTACTTC.

This clone has only a few counts. The rearrangement links TRBV5-1 to TRBJ2-7; 7 bases are shared with TRBD2. Germline assignment: CDR1 SGHRS and CDR2 YFSETQ. The CDR3 contains 15 residues. The ends lost 4 bases at V and 0 bases at J; junction bases unmatched: 7. CDR3 bases: TGCGCCAGCAGCCAAACAGCGGGGAGCTCCTACGAGCAGTACTTC. Translated, it gives CASSQTAGSSYEQYF.

In this sample, this clone turned up once. The sample carries other DNA sequences with the same CDR3. The rearrangement joins TRBV7-2 to TRBJ2-7, with 10 bases that match TRBD2. Trimming removed 1 base from V and 4 bases from J; junction bases left unmatched: 7. The germline gives CDR1 SGHTA, CDR2 FQGNSA. This CDR3 is built from 16 residues. The CDR3 region is CASSLVAGGTAYEQYF. The CDR3 bases are TGTGCCAGCAGCTTAGTAGCGGGAGGAACCGCATACGAGCAGTACTTC.

This clone was detected once. This chain uses TRBV18 with TRBJ2-3; 9 bases are a match to TRBD1. The junction had 5 bases not matched to a gene; V was cut back by 4 bases and J by 3 bases. Germline CDR1 reads KGHSH; CDR2 reads LQKENI. CDR3 length equals 15 residues. CDR3 coding DNA: TGTGCCAGCTCACAGGGACAGGGCAGGACAGATACGCAGTATTTT. Protein sequence: CASSQGQGRTDTQYF.